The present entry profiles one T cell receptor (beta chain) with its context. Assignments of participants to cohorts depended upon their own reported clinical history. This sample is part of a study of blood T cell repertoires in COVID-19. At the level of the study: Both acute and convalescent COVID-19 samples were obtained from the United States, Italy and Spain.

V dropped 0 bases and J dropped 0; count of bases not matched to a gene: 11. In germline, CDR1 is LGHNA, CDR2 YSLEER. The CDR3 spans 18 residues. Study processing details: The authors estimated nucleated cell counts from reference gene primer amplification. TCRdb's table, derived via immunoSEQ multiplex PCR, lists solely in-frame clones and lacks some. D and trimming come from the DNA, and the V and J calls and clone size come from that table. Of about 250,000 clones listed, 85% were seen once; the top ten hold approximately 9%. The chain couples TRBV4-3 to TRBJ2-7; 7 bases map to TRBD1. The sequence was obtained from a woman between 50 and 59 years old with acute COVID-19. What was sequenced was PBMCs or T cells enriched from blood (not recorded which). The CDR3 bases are TGCGCCAGCAGCCAAGATCGTTACAATGCAGGGGGCTCCTACGAGCAGTACTTC. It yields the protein CASSQDRYNAGGSYEQYF.